Listed below are T cell receptor beta chains from one sample, sequenced in a study of cytomegalovirus exposure and HLA in healthy donors. TCRdb keeps only in-frame clones here, not all; method: immunoSEQ multiplex PCR. The sample lists 200,000 to 250,000 clones, 70% to 85% occurring once. The specimen sequenced was PBMCs. Receptor source: a girl aged 2 to 9 in good health and CMV-seronegative. Each CDR3 is given with its conserved first and last residue. D genes are given only for firm matches. Only part of the rows carry a size: once, few, many, or a class if the clone is expanded.

V	size	D	J	CDR3	DNA
TRBV7-9	-	TRBD1	TRBJ2-7	CASSLGGSDRGAQYF	TGTGCCAGCAGCTTAGGAGGGTCGGACAGGGGGGCGCAGTACTTC
TRBV27	-	-	TRBJ2-7	CASRLRRVDYEQYF	TGTGCCAGCAGGCTAAGGAGGGTAGACTACGAGCAGTACTTC
TRBV10-2	-	TRBD1	TRBJ1-2	CASSPRTGNYGYTF	TGCGCCAGCAGCCCTCGGACAGGAAACTATGGCTACACCTTC
TRBV7-8	few	TRBD2	TRBJ2-7	CASSLTSGRGSYEQYF	TGTGCCAGCAGCTTGACTAGCGGGAGGGGTTCCTACGAGCAGTACTTC
TRBV13	-	-	TRBJ1-2	CASSPLNPLYGYTF	TGTGCCAGCAGCCCCCTCAATCCCCTATATGGCTACACCTTC
TRBV2	-	TRBD2	TRBJ2-7	CASIPSGRLSSYEQYF	TGTGCCAGCATCCCTAGCGGGAGGTTGAGCTCCTACGAGCAGTACTTC
TRBV19	-	-	TRBJ2-1	CASSIDSRRRSYNEQFF	TGTGCCAGTAGTATAGATTCAAGGCGGAGGTCTTACAATGAGCAGTTCTTC
TRBV25-1	few	TRBD2	TRBJ2-7	CASRAGDSSYEQYF	TGTGCCAGCAGAGCGGGGGATAGCTCCTACGAGCAGTACTTC
TRBV29-1	-	TRBD2	TRBJ2-5	CSVSTPSGSQETQYF	TGCAGCGTTTCCACTCCTAGCGGGAGCCAAGAGACCCAGTACTTC
TRBV27	-	TRBD1	TRBJ1-5	CASSLSTGGNQPQHF	TGTGCCAGCAGTTTATCTACAGGGGGCAATCAGCCCCAGCATTTT
TRBV5-1	-	-	TRBJ2-3	CASSDALATFTDTQYF	TGCGCCAGCAGCGACGCTCTAGCGACCTTTACAGATACGCAGTATTTT
TRBV19	-	-	TRBJ2-3	CASSFRQRTDTQYF	TGTGCCAGTAGTTTCAGGCAACGCACAGATACGCAGTATTTT
TRBV27	-	TRBD2	TRBJ2-1	CASRPGLAGDKQFF	TGTGCCAGCAGGCCGGGACTAGCGGGAGACAAGCAGTTCTTC
TRBV9	-	-	TRBJ2-5	CASSVMPGRETQYF	TGTGCCAGCAGCGTAATGCCAGGGAGGGAGACCCAGTACTTC
TRBV6-5	-	TRBD1	TRBJ1-2	CASSYKGAYGYTF	TGTGCCAGCAGTTACAAGGGGGCATATGGCTACACCTTC
TRBV6-5	-	TRBD1	TRBJ2-7	CATKAAGTADFYRF	TGTGCCACGAAGGCCGCCGGGACAGCTGATTTTTATCGCTTC
TRBV6-5	-	-	TRBJ1-5	CASSYGGVQHF	TGTGCCAGCAGTTACGGAGGGGTCCAGCATTTT
TRBV29-1	-	-	TRBJ1-2	CSVESGRLGYTF	TGCAGCGTGGAATCAGGGCGGCTAGGCTACACCTTC
TRBV6-5	-	-	TRBJ1-1	CASRMGRNTEAFF	TGTGCCAGCAGGATGGGGCGCAACACTGAAGCTTTCTTT
TRBV5-4	-	TRBD1	TRBJ1-4	CASSFTGGSTNEKLFF	TGTGCCAGCAGCTTCACAGGGGGATCAACTAATGAAAAACTGTTTTTT
TRBV19	few	-	TRBJ1-5	CASSIGVQPQHF	TGTGCCAGTAGTATCGGGGTGCAGCCCCAGCATTTT
TRBV9	-	TRBD1	TRBJ1-1	CASSVDPQGQGADTEAFF	TGTGCCAGCAGCGTAGACCCTCAGGGACAGGGGGCTGACACTGAAGCTTTCTTT
TRBV5-6	-	-	TRBJ1-4	CASSLAGDEKLFF	TGTGCCAGCAGCTTGGCCGGGGATGAAAAACTGTTTTTT
TRBV7-2	few	-	TRBJ1-5	CASSPSGSGNQPQHF	TGTGCCAGCAGCCCTTCTGGCAGCGGCAATCAGCCCCAGCATTTT
TRBV5-4	-	-	TRBJ2-3	CASSLPHRKSDTQYF	TGTGCCAGCAGCTTACCCCACAGGAAATCAGATACGCAGTATTTT
TRBV5-6	once	TRBD1	TRBJ2-7	CASSFRTGLTIYEQYF	TGTGCCAGCAGCTTCCGGACAGGGCTAACTATCTACGAGCAGTACTTC
TRBV5-8	-	TRBD2	TRBJ2-7	CASPPARGFYEQYF	TGTGCCAGCCCCCCGGCGCGGGGGTTCTACGAGCAGTACTTC
TRBV5-4	few	-	TRBJ2-5	CASSLIGQGETQYF	TGTGCCAGCAGCTTGATCGGGCAGGGGGAGACCCAGTACTTC
TRBV5-4	-	-	TRBJ2-1	CASSLGTTSYNEQFF	TGTGCCAGCAGCTTGGGGACAACCTCCTACAATGAGCAGTTCTTC
TRBV6-1	-	-	TRBJ2-3	CASSESSEFTTQYF	TGTGCCAGCAGTGAGTCTAGCGAGTTTACTACGCAGTATTTT
TRBV7-3	few	TRBD1	TRBJ1-1	CASSLGGGDTEAFF	TGTGCCAGCAGCTTAGGAGGGGGCGACACTGAAGCTTTCTTT
TRBV6-1	-	-	TRBJ1-3	CASRILQGDTIYF	TGTGCCAGCAGGATCTTACAAGGAGACACCATATATTTT
TRBV2	few	-	TRBJ2-7	CASSSNNSGTLHSYEQYF	TGTGCCAGCAGTTCCAATAACTCCGGGACTCTTCACTCCTACGAGCAGTACTTC
TRBV27	-	TRBD1	TRBJ1-2	CASSRDSRDGYTF	TGTGCCAGCAGTCGGGACAGTCGAGATGGCTACACCTTC
TRBV15	once	-	TRBJ2-5	CATSRGSRAREETQYF	TGTGCCACCAGCAGAGGATCCAGGGCCCGCGAAGAGACCCAGTACTTC
TRBV30	few	TRBD2	TRBJ2-1	CAWITGGHHLDEQFF	TGTGCCTGGATTACGGGAGGGCACCATTTGGATGAGCAGTTCTTC
TRBV10-3	once	TRBD1	TRBJ2-2	CAISPGTANTGELFF	TGTGCCATCTCGCCAGGGACAGCGAACACCGGGGAGCTGTTTTTT
TRBV7-9	-	-	TRBJ2-7	CASSSRESYEQYF	TGTGCCAGCAGCTCCAGGGAATCCTACGAGCAGTACTTC
TRBV6-5	-	-	TRBJ1-2	CASSSGNYGYTF	TGTGCCAGCAGTTCCGGGAATTATGGCTACACCTTC
TRBV6-5	once	-	TRBJ2-3	CASRSERATDTQYF	TGTGCCAGCAGGAGCGAGCGGGCCACAGATACGCAGTATTTT